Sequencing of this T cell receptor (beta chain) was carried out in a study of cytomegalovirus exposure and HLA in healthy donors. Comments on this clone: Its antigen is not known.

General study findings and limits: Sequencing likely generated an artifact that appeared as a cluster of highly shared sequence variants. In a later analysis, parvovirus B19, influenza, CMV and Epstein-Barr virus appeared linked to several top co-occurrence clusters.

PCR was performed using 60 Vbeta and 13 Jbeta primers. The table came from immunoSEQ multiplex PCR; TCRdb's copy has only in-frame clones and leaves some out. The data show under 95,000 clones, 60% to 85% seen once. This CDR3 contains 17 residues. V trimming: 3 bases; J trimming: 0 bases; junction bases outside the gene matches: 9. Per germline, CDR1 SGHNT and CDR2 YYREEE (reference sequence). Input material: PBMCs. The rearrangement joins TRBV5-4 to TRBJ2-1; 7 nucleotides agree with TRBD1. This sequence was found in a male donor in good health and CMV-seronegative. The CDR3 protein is CASSSTLTGSSYNEQFF. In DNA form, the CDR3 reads TGTGCCAGCAGCTCTACACTGACAGGGAGCTCCTACAATGAGCAGTTCTTC. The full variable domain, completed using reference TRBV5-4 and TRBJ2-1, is ETGVTQSPTHLIKTRGQQVTLRCSSQSGHNTVSWYQQALGQGPQFIFQYYREEENGRGNFPPRFSGLQFPNYSSELNVNALELDDSALYLCASSSTLTGSSYNEQFFGPGTRLTVL.